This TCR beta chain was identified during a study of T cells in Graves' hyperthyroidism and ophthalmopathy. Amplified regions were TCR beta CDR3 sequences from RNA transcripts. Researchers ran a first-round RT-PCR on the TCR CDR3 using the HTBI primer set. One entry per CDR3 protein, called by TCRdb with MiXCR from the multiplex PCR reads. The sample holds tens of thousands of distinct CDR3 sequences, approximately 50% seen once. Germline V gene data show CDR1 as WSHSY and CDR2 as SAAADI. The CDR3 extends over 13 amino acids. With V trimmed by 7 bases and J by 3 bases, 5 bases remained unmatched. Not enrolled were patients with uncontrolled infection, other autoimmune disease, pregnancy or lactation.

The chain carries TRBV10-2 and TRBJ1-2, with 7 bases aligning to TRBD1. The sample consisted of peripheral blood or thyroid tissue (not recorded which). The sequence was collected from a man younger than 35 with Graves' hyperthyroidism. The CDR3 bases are TGCGCCAGCAATCCGGGACAGCACTATGGCTACACCTTC. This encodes CASNPGQHYGYTF.